The rows below give T cell receptor beta chains drawn from one sample of a study of response to subunit inactivated influenza vaccine. TCRdb independently ran MiXCR on the RT-PCR reads; one entry per CDR3 protein. This sample has 800,000 to 1,000,000 distinct CDR3 sequences, with 21% found just once. The input for sequencing was PBMCs from blood, taken around 5 days after vaccination. These TCRs come from a man aged 45-65 years who received an inactivated influenza vaccine. Each CDR3 is given with its conserved first and last residue. The D gene is left open where the match is weak. The listing skips clone size in some rows; elsewhere it reads once, few, many or a size class.

d_gene: TRBD1
j_gene: TRBJ2-1
v_gene: TRBV7-9
abundance: many
CDR3nt: TGTGCCAGCAGTATCACTTCGGGACAGGGATCCAACAATGAGCAGTTCTTC
CDR3aa: CASSITSGQGSNNEQFF

d_gene: TRBD2
j_gene: TRBJ2-5
v_gene: TRBV7-6
abundance: many
CDR3nt: TGTGCCAGCAGCTTAGTATCTAGCGGGTCGCAAGAGACCCAGTACTTC
CDR3aa: CASSLVSSGSQETQYF

d_gene: TRBD1
j_gene: TRBJ2-3
v_gene: TRBV7-9
abundance: .
CDR3nt: TGTGCCAGCAGCGCAACAGGGGGCACAGATACGCACTATTTT
CDR3aa: CASSATGGTDTHYF

d_gene: .
j_gene: TRBJ2-3
v_gene: TRBV4-2
abundance: few
CDR3nt: TGTGCCAGCAGCCCACGAATCTCGGCGGATACGCAGTATTTT
CDR3aa: CASSPRISADTQYF

d_gene: TRBD2
j_gene: TRBJ2-3
v_gene: TRBV7-9
abundance: .
CDR3nt: TGTGCCAGCAGCTATGGACTAGCGCATACAGATACGCAGTATTTT
CDR3aa: CASSYGLAHTDTQYF

d_gene: .
j_gene: TRBJ2-2
v_gene: TRBV5-1
abundance: few
CDR3nt: TGCGCCAGCAGCAGGGGAAGGAACACCGGGGAGCTGTTTTTT
CDR3aa: CASSRGRNTGELFF

d_gene: TRBD2
j_gene: TRBJ2-3
v_gene: TRBV7-8
abundance: .
CDR3nt: TGTGCCAGCAGCTTGACAGGGAGGCTAGCGGGAGGCCATACGCAGTATTTT
CDR3aa: CASSLTGRLAGGHTQYF

d_gene: .
j_gene: TRBJ2-7
v_gene: TRBV15
abundance: .
CDR3nt: TGTGCCACCAGCAGTGACAGCCTGGGGCAGTACTTC
CDR3aa: CATSSDSLGQYF

d_gene: .
j_gene: TRBJ1-4
v_gene: TRBV12-3/TRBV12-4
abundance: .
CDR3nt: TGTGCCAGCAGCTGGGACCCACCAAACAAAGGAAAACTGTTTTTT
CDR3aa: CASSWDPPNKGKLFF

d_gene: .
j_gene: TRBJ2-7
v_gene: TRBV25-1
abundance: many
CDR3nt: TGTGCCAGCAGGGAAGCAGGCTCCTACGAGCAGTACTTC
CDR3aa: CASREAGSYEQYF

d_gene: .
j_gene: TRBJ2-1
v_gene: TRBV29-1
abundance: .
CDR3nt: TGCAGCGTTGAAGTGCGGCTCGGTGAGCAGTTCTTC
CDR3aa: CSVEVRLGEQFF

d_gene: .
j_gene: TRBJ2-1
v_gene: TRBV4-1
abundance: few
CDR3nt: TGCGCCAGCAGCGAGACTATCCCCAATGAGCAGTTCTTC
CDR3aa: CASSETIPNEQFF

d_gene: .
j_gene: TRBJ1-1
v_gene: TRBV7-6
abundance: once
CDR3nt: TGTGCCAGCAGTAACGGCGGGGGGTCGACTGAAGCTTTCTTT
CDR3aa: CASSNGGGSTEAFF

d_gene: TRBD1
j_gene: TRBJ2-5
v_gene: TRBV5-1
abundance: few
CDR3nt: TGCGCCAGCAGCAAGACAGGGTGGGACCAGTACTTC
CDR3aa: CASSKTGWDQYF

d_gene: .
j_gene: TRBJ2-3
v_gene: TRBV10-3
abundance: .
CDR3nt: TGTGCCATCGCCAGGGAAAGCACAGATACGCAGTATTTT
CDR3aa: CAIARESTDTQYF

d_gene: .
j_gene: TRBJ1-5
v_gene: TRBV20-1
abundance: .
CDR3nt: TGCAGTGCTAGAGCCCGGAGCAGGATCTTAGACAATCAGCCCCAGCATTTT
CDR3aa: CSARARSRILDNQPQHF

d_gene: .
j_gene: TRBJ1-5
v_gene: TRBV20-1
abundance: many
CDR3nt: TGCAGTGCTAGACCAGGCCCTCCTAATCAGCCCCAGCATTTT
CDR3aa: CSARPGPPNQPQHF

d_gene: .
j_gene: TRBJ2-1
v_gene: TRBV5-1
abundance: .
CDR3nt: TGCGCCAGCAGCCTCGGGACATGCGGGTACAATGAGCAGTTCTTC
CDR3aa: CASSLGTCGYNEQFF

d_gene: TRBD1
j_gene: TRBJ1-1
v_gene: TRBV12-3/TRBV12-4
abundance: few
CDR3nt: TGTGCCAGCAGTCCGGGACAGGGGAGGGGCACTGAAGCTTTCTTT
CDR3aa: CASSPGQGRGTEAFF

d_gene: .
j_gene: TRBJ1-2
v_gene: TRBV12-3/TRBV12-4
abundance: .
CDR3nt: TGTGCCAGCAGTCCCGGACAGCTGCTAAACTATGGCTACACCTTC
CDR3aa: CASSPGQLLNYGYTF

d_gene: .
j_gene: TRBJ1-4
v_gene: TRBV12-3/TRBV12-4
abundance: .
CDR3nt: TGTGCCAGCACCGTAAGGAAAACTAATGAAAAACTGTTTTTT
CDR3aa: CASTVRKTNEKLFF

d_gene: .
j_gene: TRBJ2-7
v_gene: TRBV20-1
abundance: few
CDR3nt: TGCAGTGCTAGAGACCCTAGCTCCTACGAGCAGTACTTC
CDR3aa: CSARDPSSYEQYF

d_gene: TRBD1
j_gene: TRBJ2-1
v_gene: TRBV12-3/TRBV12-4
abundance: .
CDR3nt: TGTGCCAGCAGTTTAGCGTCGGGGACAGGGTACAATGAGCAGTTCTTC
CDR3aa: CASSLASGTGYNEQFF

d_gene: TRBD2
j_gene: TRBJ2-7
v_gene: TRBV6-2/TRBV6-3
abundance: few
CDR3nt: TGTGCCAGCAGTTACCGCCGACTAGCGGGACTCTACGAGCAGTACTTC
CDR3aa: CASSYRRLAGLYEQYF

d_gene: TRBD1
j_gene: TRBJ2-2
v_gene: TRBV4-3
abundance: .
CDR3nt: TGCGCCAGCAGCCAAGACCGAGGGACAGGGGGATACACCGGGGAGCTGTTTTTT
CDR3aa: CASSQDRGTGGYTGELFF

d_gene: .
j_gene: TRBJ1-5
v_gene: TRBV24-1
abundance: .
CDR3nt: TGTGCCACCAGTGCTGGAAGCAATCAGCCCCAGCATTTT
CDR3aa: CATSAGSNQPQHF

d_gene: .
j_gene: TRBJ2-2
v_gene: TRBV7-2
abundance: many
CDR3nt: TGTGCCAGCAGCTTAGTAGCGGTGAACACCGGGGAGCTGTTTTTT
CDR3aa: CASSLVAVNTGELFF

d_gene: TRBD1
j_gene: TRBJ1-5
v_gene: TRBV29-1
abundance: many
CDR3nt: TGCAGCGTCCCGTCGGGACAGGGCGACAATCAGCCCCAGCATTTT
CDR3aa: CSVPSGQGDNQPQHF

d_gene: .
j_gene: TRBJ2-2
v_gene: TRBV6-5
abundance: .
CDR3nt: TGTGCCAGCAGTTACTCCTCCGGAGGGCCAAACACCGGGGAGCTGTTTTTT
CDR3aa: CASSYSSGGPNTGELFF

d_gene: .
j_gene: TRBJ1-2
v_gene: TRBV3-1
abundance: few
CDR3nt: TGTGCCAGCAGCCAGGTCTCCTCCTATGGCTACACCTTC
CDR3aa: CASSQVSSYGYTF

d_gene: .
j_gene: TRBJ1-1
v_gene: TRBV30
abundance: .
CDR3nt: TGTGCCTGGACCTTCGGGACCTTCATGAACACTGAAGCTTTCTTT
CDR3aa: CAWTFGTFMNTEAFF

d_gene: .
j_gene: TRBJ1-4
v_gene: TRBV29-1
abundance: .
CDR3nt: TGCAGCGTTGCATACGGGGCGACTAATGAAAGACTGTTTTTT
CDR3aa: CSVAYGATNERLFF

d_gene: .
j_gene: TRBJ1-2
v_gene: TRBV30
abundance: .
CDR3nt: TGTGCCTACTACAGGGCCAGGGGCTACACCTTC
CDR3aa: CAYYRARGYTF

d_gene: .
j_gene: TRBJ2-7
v_gene: TRBV15
abundance: few
CDR3nt: TGTGCCACTAGACGTGGCGGCTACTACGAGCAGTACTTC
CDR3aa: CATRRGGYYEQYF

d_gene: .
j_gene: TRBJ2-1
v_gene: TRBV12-3/TRBV12-4
abundance: few
CDR3nt: TGTGCCAGCAGTTTAACTCCTCACAGATTCGGTAATGAGCAGTTCTTC
CDR3aa: CASSLTPHRFGNEQFF

d_gene: .
j_gene: TRBJ2-1
v_gene: TRBV29-1
abundance: many
CDR3nt: TGCAGCGTTGAAGATGGCCTCTACAATGAGCAGTTCTTC
CDR3aa: CSVEDGLYNEQFF

d_gene: TRBD1
j_gene: TRBJ2-7
v_gene: TRBV20-1
abundance: .
CDR3nt: TGCAGTGCTAGGTGGGACAGACCCGATCCACGAGCCTACGAGCAGTACTTC
CDR3aa: CSARWDRPDPRAYEQYF

d_gene: .
j_gene: TRBJ1-2
v_gene: TRBV3-1
abundance: few
CDR3nt: TGTGCCAGCAGCCCCGTCGGGGCAGGGCCCTACACCTTC
CDR3aa: CASSPVGAGPYTF

d_gene: .
j_gene: TRBJ1-5
v_gene: TRBV15
abundance: .
CDR3nt: TGTGCCACCAGCAGAGACAAGGGGTTCAATCAGCCCCAGCATTTT
CDR3aa: CATSRDKGFNQPQHF

d_gene: .
j_gene: TRBJ1-1
v_gene: TRBV5-1
abundance: many
CDR3nt: TGCGCCAGCAGCCCGAGGACATTGGCTGAAGCTTTCTTT
CDR3aa: CASSPRTLAEAFF